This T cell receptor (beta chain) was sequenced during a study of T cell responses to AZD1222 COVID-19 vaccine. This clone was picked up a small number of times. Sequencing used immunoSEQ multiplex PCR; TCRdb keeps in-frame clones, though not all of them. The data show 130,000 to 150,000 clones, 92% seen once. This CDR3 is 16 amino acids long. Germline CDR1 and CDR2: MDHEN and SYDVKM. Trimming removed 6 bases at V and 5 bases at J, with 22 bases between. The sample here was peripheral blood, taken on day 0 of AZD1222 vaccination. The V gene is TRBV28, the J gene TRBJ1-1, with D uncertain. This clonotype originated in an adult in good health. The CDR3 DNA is TGTGCCAGCAGGTTTCAGTCGGCCCTTTCCTATACTGAAGCTTTCTTT. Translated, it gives CASRFQSALSYTEAFF. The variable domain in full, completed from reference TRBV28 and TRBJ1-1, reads DVKVTQSSRYLVKRTGEKVFLECVQDMDHENMFWYRQDPGLGLRLIYFSYDVKMKEKGDIPEGYSVSREKKERFSLILESASTNQTSMYLCASRFQSALSYTEAFFGQGTRLTVV.